The 29 T cell receptor beta chains presented below share a single source sample, sequenced in a study of glioma-infiltrating T cells after dendritic cell vaccination. Data came from immunoSEQ multiplex PCR; TCRdb stores just in-frame clones and leaves some out. The repertoire holds about 82,000 clones, with over 85% as singletons. Sequenced here: blood, sampled before dendritic cell vaccination. The receptors were sampled from a human donor with glioblastoma.

The J gene is TRBJ2-2, the V gene TRBV9; the match to TRBD2 covers 8 bases. Trimming at V came to 3 bases and at J to 6 bases, leaving 4 bases not matched to a gene. CDR3 length equals 14 residues. From germline, CDR1 is SGDLS and CDR2 YYNGEE. The DNA of the CDR3 is TGTGCCAGCAGCGATAGCGGGGTCGCCGGGGAGCTGTTTTTT. This gives the protein CASSDSGVAGELFF. Using reference TRBV9 and TRBJ2-2 for the parts outside the CDR3, the full variable domain is DSGVTQTPKHLITATGQRVTLRCSPRSGDLSVYWYQQSLDQGLQFLIQYYNGEERAKGNILERFSAQQFPDLHSELNLSSLELGDSALYFCASSDSGVAGELFFGEGSRLTVL.

The gene calls are TRBV27 and TRBJ1-2; D is uncertain. V was shortened by 8 bases and J by 3 bases, with 25 bases between the two germline ends. The CDR3 runs to 17 residues. Germline CDR1 and CDR2: MNHEY and SMNVEV (reference sequence). The CDR3 DNA sequence: TGTGCCAGCTTGAGGATCGAACTGCCGACTGCTTACTATGGCTACACCTTC. Translated: CASLRIELPTAYYGYTF.

V usage is TRBV5-6 and J usage is TRBJ2-4; TRBD1 aligns across 8 bases. CDR3 length equals 14 residues. V shed 0 bases, J shed 7 bases, and the junction held 3 bases outside the gene matches. CDR1 and CDR2 from the germline V gene are SGHDT and YYEEEE. CDR3 in amino acids: CASSLVRGRNIQYF. The DNA of the CDR3 is TGTGCCAGCAGCTTGGTCAGGGGGCGGAACATTCAGTACTTC. Filled out from reference TRBV5-6 and TRBJ2-4, the complete variable domain reads DAGVTQSPTHLIKTRGQQVTLRCSPKSGHDTVSWYQQALGQGPQFIFQYYEEEERQRGNFPDRFSGHQFPNYSSELNVNALLLGDSALYLCASSLVRGRNIQYFGAGTRLSVL.

The genes are TRBV7-9 and TRBJ2-5; D call uncertain. The better agreement between TRBJ2-7 and the DNA end casts doubt on the J call. The germline gives CDR1 SEHNR, CDR2 FQNEAQ (reference sequence). This CDR3 comprises 12 residues. CDR3 sequence reads: CASSLSTYEQYF. The CDR3 nucleotides are TGTGCCAGCAGCTTAAGTACCTACGAGCAGTACTTC.

The chain uses TRBV6-5 and TRBJ1-2, with D uncertain. This CDR3 has 13 residues. Looked up from germline, CDR1 is MNHEY and CDR2 is SVGAGI. V was trimmed by 2 bases and J by 0 bases, leaving 4 bases between them. In nucleotides, the CDR3 is TGTGCCAGCAGTTACGAGTCTAACTATGGCTACACCTTC. Amino acids: CASSYESNYGYTF.

The count of this clone is one. V usage is TRBV29-1 and J usage is TRBJ2-3; TRBD2 might be the D (5 bases). CDR1 and CDR2 (germline): SQVTM, ANQGSEA. This CDR3 region has 13 residues. Trimming pared 7 bases from V and 5 bases from J, leaving 16 bases between. The CDR3 sequence: CSGASGLGDTQYF. The CDR3 bases are TGCAGCGGGGCTTCTGGACTGGGAGATACGCAGTATTTT.

This chain connects TRBV2 to TRBJ2-3; 7 positions match TRBD2. V was clipped by 6 bases and J by 1 base; unmatched bases: 4. CDR3 length: 14 residues. Per the germline V gene, CDR1 is SNHLY and CDR2 is FYNNEI. The CDR3 loop is CASRASGGTDTQYF. DNA of the CDR3: TGTGCCAGCAGAGCCAGCGGGGGCACAGATACGCAGTATTTT.

In nucleotides, the CDR3 is TGTGCCAGCGAAGACAGGGGGCGAGGGCAGTACTTC. Protein product: CASEDRGRGQYF. This rearrangement joins TRBV6-1 to TRBJ2-7; 10 bases map to TRBD1. Germline V gene data show CDR1 as MNHNS and CDR2 as SASEGT. This CDR3 region has 12 residues. V lost 8 bases, J lost 9 bases, and 7 bases stayed unmatched.

This CDR3 is CASSTGTSGRAYNEQFF. The DNA for the CDR3 is TGTGCCAGTAGTACCGGGACTAGCGGGAGGGCCTACAATGAGCAGTTCTTC. The rearrangement uses TRBV19 and TRBJ2-1, with 16 bases lining up with TRBD2. Trimming at V came to 4 bases and at J to 2 bases, leaving 2 bases not matched to a gene. Germline CDR1 LNHDA, CDR2 SQIVND (reference sequence). The CDR3 is 17 residues long.

Only one count was recorded for this clone. The rearrangement links TRBV15 to TRBJ1-1, with a tentative D call TRBD1 (6 bases). V shed 4 bases and J shed 4 bases, with 16 bases lying between them. Per germline, CDR1 LNHNV and CDR2 YYDKDF (reference sequence). The CDR3 is 15 amino acids. This CDR3 is CATSNNRELVTEAFF. CDR3 sequence (DNA): TGTGCCACCAGCAACAACAGGGAGTTGGTCACTGAAGCTTTCTTT.

This clone came up once. CDR3 in DNA: TGTGCCTGGAGTGAATCAGGGACCCAGTACTTC. Its protein product is CAWSESGTQYF. The gene calls are TRBV30 and TRBJ2-5; the D is unclear. CDR1 is GTSNPN and CDR2 is SVGIG in the germline V gene (reference sequence). This CDR3 is built from 11 residues. Trimming took 1 base from V and 7 from J, leaving 7 bases between them.

The sample holds one count of this clone. The chain uses TRBV5-6 and TRBJ2-2; no definite D call. Germline CDR1 is SGHDT and CDR2 is YYEEEE. The CDR3 runs to 13 residues. V was pared by 0 bases and J by 6 bases, with 6 bases between. The chain's CDR3 is CASSLGGPGELFF. In nucleotides, the CDR3 is TGTGCCAGCAGCTTGGGAGGCCCCGGGGAGCTGTTTTTT.

The genes are TRBV6-1 and TRBJ1-2; TRBD1 is a possible D gene (5 bases). The germline gives CDR1 MNHNS, CDR2 SASEGT. Trimming took 6 bases from V and 4 from J, leaving 9 bases between them. This CDR3 is 12 amino acids long. CDR3 amino acids: CASRGLSYGYTF. CDR3 sequence (DNA): TGTGCCAGCAGGGGACTGAGCTATGGCTACACCTTC.

The J gene is TRBJ1-1, the V gene TRBV6-1; D not certain. Trimming removed 8 bases from V and 5 bases from J, with 9 bases in between. This CDR3 spans 11 amino acids. The germline V gene has CDR1 MNHNS and CDR2 SASEGT. The CDR3 DNA sequence: TGTGCCAGCCGTATCCTAACTGAAGCTTTCTTT. Amino acid sequence: CASRILTEAFF.

V is TRBV5-6 and J is TRBJ2-7; 8 bases are shared with TRBD2. The V gene end was trimmed by 3 bases and the J gene end by 6 bases; junction bases not matched to a gene: 14. CDR1 and CDR2 from the germline V gene are SGHDT and YYEEEE. This CDR3 is 16 amino acids long. CDR3 sequence reads: CASSWGVGGLAAEQYF. The CDR3 coding sequence is TGTGCCAGCAGCTGGGGGGTGGGAGGACTAGCCGCCGAGCAGTACTTC. Full variable domain (missing parts from reference TRBV5-6 and TRBJ2-7): DAGVTQSPTHLIKTRGQQVTLRCSPKSGHDTVSWYQQALGQGPQFIFQYYEEEERQRGNFPDRFSGHQFPNYSSELNVNALLLGDSALYLCASSWGVGGLAAEQYFGPGTRLTVT.

The chain carries TRBV10-1 and TRBJ1-6; 9 nucleotides match TRBD1. Germline CDR1 WNHNN, CDR2 SYGVQD (reference sequence). The CDR3 spans 20 residues. The J segment lost 9 bases and the V segment lost 6 bases, leaving 24 bases of the junction unmatched. For the CDR3, the DNA is TGCGCCAGCAGACTTATGGCCGAGACAGGGGGGTGTCAGGGTGGTTCACCCCTCCACTTT. Translation: CASRLMAETGGCQGGSPLHF.

The chain combines TRBV10-3 with TRBJ1-1; D is perhaps TRBD1 (6 bases). Germline V CDR1 and CDR2: ENHRY, SYGVKD. V was shortened by 2 bases and J by 4 bases, with 11 bases between the two germline ends. This CDR3 contains 14 residues. The CDR3 reads CAISEDAGATEAFF. Here the CDR3 DNA reads TGTGCCATCAGTGAGGACGCGGGGGCCACTGAAGCTTTCTTT.

The CDR3 here is CASRSSGTLIHNEQFF. CDR3 in DNA: TGTGCCAGCAGGTCTAGCGGGACCCTAATACATAATGAGCAGTTCTTC. The chain joins TRBV2 to TRBJ2-1; 9 bases match TRBD2. J gave up 7 bases and V 6 bases, and 13 bases lay outside the gene matches. CDR1 and CDR2 from the germline V gene are SNHLY and FYNNEI. This CDR3 comprises 16 residues.

This sequence joins TRBV29-1 and TRBJ1-2, with no clear D. This CDR3 has 14 residues. Between the trimmed V and J ends, which lost 6 bases and 0 bases, there was a span of 14 bases. Germline V gene sequence: CDR1 SQVTM, CDR2 ANQGSEA. The CDR3 here is CSVVRAETNYGYTF. CDR3 in DNA: TGCAGCGTGGTGAGGGCGGAGACTAACTATGGCTACACCTTC.

The rearrangement joins TRBV21-1 to TRBJ2-5; the table's D call, TRBD1, was not checked against the DNA. TRBV21-1 is designated a pseudogene. This CDR3 contains 18 residues. The CDR3 coding sequence is TGTGCCAGCAGCAAATCACCAAGGACAGGGGAGAAGCCGTGGACCCAGTACTTC. This encodes CASSKSPRTGEKPWTQYF.

CDR3 loop: CAISGAGVRATEAFF. CDR3 DNA sequence: TGTGCCATCAGTGGCGCAGGGGTGCGAGCGACTGAAGCTTTCTTT. The chain has TRBV10-3 and TRBJ1-1; tentative D call: TRBD1 (6 bases). The germline CDR1 and CDR2 sequences are ENHRY and SYGVKD. V gave up 4 bases and J gave up 5 bases, with 17 bases separating them. This CDR3 contains 15 residues.

This rearrangement joins TRBV23-1 to TRBJ1-2; D ambiguous. TRBV23-1 carries the ORF label, with uncertain function. The CDR3 has 16 amino acids. V lost 4 bases and J lost 5, with 20 bases in between. The CDR3 here is CASSPRHRRGWYGYTF. The CDR3 DNA follows: TGCGCCAGCAGTCCGCGACACCGACGGGGATGGTATGGCTACACCTTC.

The V and J genes are TRBV5-5 and TRBJ1-5, with TRBD1 as a possible D gene (6 bases). The CDR3 is 13 residues long. Trimming pared 4 bases from V and 9 bases from J, leaving 14 bases between. Germline lookup yields CDR1 SGHKS and CDR2 YYEKEE (reference sequence). CDR3 sequence (DNA): TGTGCCAGCAGCGAGCACAGGGAGTCGCCCCAGCATTTT. This sequence encodes CASSEHRESPQHF. The complete variable domain, with remaining parts taken from reference TRBV5-5 and TRBJ1-5, reads DAGVTQSPTHLIKTRGQQVTLRCSPISGHKSVSWYQQVLGQGPQFIFQYYEKEERGRGNFPDRFSARQFPNYSSELNVNALLLGDSALYLCASSEHRESPQHFGDGTRLSIL.

This rearrangement joins TRBV5-1 to TRBJ1-2; TRBD1 agrees at 7 bases. Germline V gene data show CDR1 as SGHRS and CDR2 as YFSETQ. CDR3 length equals 15 residues. J gave up 8 bases and V 0 bases, and 10 bases lay outside the gene matches. CDR3 coding DNA: TGCGCCAGCAGCTTGGTGGGAACAGGGGAGGCAGGCTACACCTTC. Encoded protein: CASSLVGTGEAGYTF.

The chain has TRBV7-2 and TRBJ2-5, with 11 bases aligning to TRBD1. Germline CDR1 and CDR2: SGHTA and FQGNSA. The V and J ends lost 5 bases and 5 bases, in that order; junction bases with no gene match: 13. The CDR3 totals 17 residues. CDR3 DNA: TGTGCCAGCAGCCGACCACGGACAGGGGGCAGACAGGAGACCCAGTACTTC. Translation: CASSRPRTGGRQETQYF.

Only one count was recorded for this clone. The genes are TRBV7-8 and TRBJ1-5, with 8 bases matching TRBD1. V dropped 0 bases and J dropped 4; count of bases not matched to a gene: 8. CDR1 SGHVS and CDR2 FQNEAQ come from the germline V gene. The CDR3 totals 17 residues. In nucleotides, the CDR3 is TGTGCCAGCAGCTTAGCGTTGGACAGGGTAGCGAATCAGCCCCAGCATTTT. Translating it yields CASSLALDRVANQPQHF.

The chain links TRBV2 to TRBJ1-4; D gene ambiguous. Germline V lookup: CDR1 SNHLY, CDR2 FYNNEI. V gave up 3 bases and J gave up 6 bases, with 8 bases separating them. The CDR3 contains 13 residues. The CDR3 DNA follows: TGTGCCAGCAGTGACGGAGACCATGAAAAACTGTTTTTT. Its translation is CASSDGDHEKLFF.

This clone was seen only once. The chain combines TRBV2 with TRBJ2-3; D is possibly TRBD1 (6 bases). V was clipped by 10 bases and J by 3 bases, with 20 bases between them. This CDR3 is built from 15 residues. The germline gives CDR1 SNHLY, CDR2 FYNNEI. The CDR3 nucleotides are TGTGCCACCACGGTGGGGGCTGCTGGGACAGATACGCAGTATTTT. Amino acids: CATTVGAAGTDTQYF.

This chain joins TRBV14 and TRBJ1-2; 8 bases match TRBD1. The CDR3 sequence is 15 residues long. The germline V gene encodes CDR1 SGHDN and CDR2 FVKESK. Trimming took 2 bases from V and 8 from J; bases not matched to a gene: 10. The DNA of the CDR3 is TGTGCCAGCAGCCAATGGACAGGGCAATCGGGAGGCTACACCTTC. This translates into CASSQWTGQSGGYTF.